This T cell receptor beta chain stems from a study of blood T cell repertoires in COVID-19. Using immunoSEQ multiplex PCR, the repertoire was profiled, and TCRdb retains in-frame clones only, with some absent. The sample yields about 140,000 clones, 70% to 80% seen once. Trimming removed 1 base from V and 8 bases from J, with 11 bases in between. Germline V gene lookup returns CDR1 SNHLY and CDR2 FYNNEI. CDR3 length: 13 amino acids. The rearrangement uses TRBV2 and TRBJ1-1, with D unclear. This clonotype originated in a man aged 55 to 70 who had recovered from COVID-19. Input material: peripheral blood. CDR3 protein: CASSEGHPIEAFF. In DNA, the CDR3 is TGTGCCAGCAGTGAAGGACATCCCATAGAAGCTTTCTTT. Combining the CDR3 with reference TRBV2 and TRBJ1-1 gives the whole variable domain EPEVTQTPSHQVTQMGQEVILRCVPISNHLYFYWYRQILGQKVEFLVSFYNNEISEKSEIFDDQFSVERPDGSNFTLKIRSTKLEDSAMYFCASSEGHPIEAFFGQGTRLTVV.